Listed below are T cell receptor beta chains from one sample, sequenced in a study of human T cells and chemical hapten exposure. TCRdb re-derived calls from the RACE reads in MiXCR, one entry per CDR3 protein. The sample includes approximately 320,000 distinct CDR3 sequences, 4.5% to 7% of them seen just once. Sample: whole blood, taken in connection with sensitization to the hapten diphenylcyclopropenone (DPC). The receptor source for this set is a woman under 30 with alopecia areata. Some clones in this sample may be carry-over from other donors' samples. Both conserved end residues are part of each CDR3. Each record gives: J gene, V gene, D gene, clone size, CDR3 DNA, CDR3 protein. A D gene is named only where the DNA matches it firmly. Clone size is not always given. Where it is, it says once, few, many or a class for expanded clones.

>TRBJ1-4|TRBV18|-|few
TGTGCCAGCTCACCGGAAGGAAGCAGGGGAGGCGAAAAACTGTTTTTT
CASSPEGSRGGEKLFF
>TRBJ2-3|TRBV6-1|-|many
TGTGCCAGCAGTGAAATACAGGGAACTGTCACAGATACGCAGTATTTT
CASSEIQGTVTDTQYF
>TRBJ1-1|TRBV12-3/TRBV12-4|-|few
TGTGCCAGCAGTGTGGGGGCTCGGAACACTGAAGCTTTCTTT
CASSVGARNTEAFF
>TRBJ1-1|TRBV9|TRBD1|few
TGTGCCAGCAGCTTCCAGGGGGCCACTGAAGCTTTCTTT
CASSFQGATEAFF
>TRBJ1-4|TRBV6-1|TRBD1|-
TGTGCCAGCAGTGAAAGTATAGGGACAGCTTATGAAAAACTGTTTTTT
CASSESIGTAYEKLFF
>TRBJ2-1|TRBV25-1|TRBD1|-
TGTGCCAGCAGTGATCCCGCTGGGACAGAGAAAGACTACAATGAGCAGTTCTTC
CASSDPAGTEKDYNEQFF
>TRBJ2-1|TRBV7-2|-|-
TGTGCCAGCAGCTTAGCTGTGGAGAGCTACAGTGAGCAGTTCTTC
CASSLAVESYSEQFF
>TRBJ1-2|TRBV7-2|-|few
TGTGCCAGCAGCTCGTATGCACAGGGCTATGGCTACACCTTC
CASSSYAQGYGYTF
>TRBJ1-2|TRBV10-3|TRBD1|-
TGTGCCATCAGGCCGGGACAGGGTTGGGGCTATGGCTACACCTTC
CAIRPGQGWGYGYTF
>TRBJ2-3|TRBV20-1|-|-
TGCAGCCCCAGGGAGGGGGCTGGCACAGATACGCAGTATTTT
CSPREGAGTDTQYF
>TRBJ2-7|TRBV6-2/TRBV6-3|TRBD1|few
TGTGCCAGCAGTTTGACAGGGCTCCAGCGGATCTCGTCCTACGAGCAGTACTTC
CASSLTGLQRISSYEQYF
>TRBJ1-4|TRBV7-6|-|few
TGTGCCAGCAGCTTAGGCGGGGTGTCTAATGAAAAACTGTTTTTT
CASSLGGVSNEKLFF
>TRBJ1-5|TRBV12-3/TRBV12-4|-|few
TGTGCCAGCACTGAGGCCAGCAATCAGCCCCAGCATTTT
CASTEASNQPQHF
>TRBJ2-3|TRBV7-4|TRBD1|few
TGTGCCAGCAGCTATTTAGACAGGGCGTTAAATACGCAGTATTTT
CASSYLDRALNTQYF
>TRBJ2-1|TRBV7-8|TRBD1|-
TGTGCCAGCAGCCCCTGGACAGGGGGCTTAAATGAGCAGTTCTTC
CASSPWTGGLNEQFF
>TRBJ2-2|TRBV5-8|-|few
TGTGCCAGCAGCTTGATTCGTGGACTCGGGCTGTTTTTT
CASSLIRGLGLFF
>TRBJ2-7|TRBV28|TRBD1|few
TGTGCCAGCAGTCGATTGACAGGGGGCTACGAGCAGTACTTC
CASSRLTGGYEQYF
>TRBJ1-1|TRBV29-1|TRBD1|many
TGCAGCGTTTGGGGACAGGGCCGTAGTGAAGCTTTCTTT
CSVWGQGRSEAFF
>TRBJ1-1|TRBV18|-|few
TGTGCCAGCTCACCTGAGATAGGAAACACTGAAGCTTTCTTT
CASSPEIGNTEAFF
>TRBJ2-1|TRBV7-9|-|many
TGTGCCAGCAGCTTAGAAGGGATCGAGTTCTTC
CASSLEGIEFF
>TRBJ2-3|TRBV6-5|-|many
TGTGCCAGCAGTTACTCCCGGGCAGATACGCAGTATTTT
CASSYSRADTQYF
>TRBJ1-1|TRBV28|-|many
TGTGCCAGCAGTTTAGGGAGTAAGACTGAAGCTTTCTTT
CASSLGSKTEAFF
>TRBJ2-3|TRBV20-1|TRBD2|few
TGCAGTGCCCCGCGGGAGAACACAGATACGCAGTATTTT
CSAPRENTDTQYF
>TRBJ1-1|TRBV20-1|TRBD1|-
TGCAGTGCTAACCTCAGGGGGCGGGACACTGAAGCTTTCTTT
CSANLRGRDTEAFF
>TRBJ1-6|TRBV7-9|-|many
TGTGCCAGCAAAATGGACCCCATGGGGTCACCCCTCCACTTT
CASKMDPMGSPLHF
>TRBJ1-6|TRBV27|-|-
TGTGCCAGCAGTTTTTGGGGGGAGTATTCACCCCTCCACTTT
CASSFWGEYSPLHF
>TRBJ1-3|TRBV15|TRBD1|-
TGTGCCACCAGCACAGGGGGTTCTGGAAACACCATATATTTT
CATSTGGSGNTIYF
>TRBJ1-3|TRBV7-2|-|-
TGTGCCAGCAGCTTAGGACATCTCTCTGGAAACACCATATATTTT
CASSLGHLSGNTIYF
>TRBJ2-1|TRBV24-1|-|many
TGTGCCACCAGTGATTTGAGGTCGGCGGATGAGCAGTTCTTC
CATSDLRSADEQFF
>TRBJ1-6|TRBV27|-|few
TGTGCCAGCAGTTTATTGGGGGGGGCTTCTTCACCCCTCCACTTT
CASSLLGGASSPLHF
>TRBJ2-3|TRBV10-3|TRBD2|many
TGTGCCATCAGTGAGTCCCCCGGGGGGGCCTCCACAGATACGCAGTATTTT
CAISESPGGASTDTQYF
>TRBJ2-3|TRBV3-1|-|many
TGTGCCAGCAGCCCACAGGGAGATACGCAGTATTTT
CASSPQGDTQYF
>TRBJ2-5|TRBV11-2|-|few
TGTGCCAGCAGCTTAGGGGGTGTTGAGGAAGAGACCCAGTACTTC
CASSLGGVEEETQYF
>TRBJ1-4|TRBV12-3/TRBV12-4|-|many
TGTGCCAGCAGTTTAGTCCCGGGGATGAAAAAACTGTTTTTT
CASSLVPGMKKLFF
>TRBJ2-3|TRBV7-2|-|many
TGTGCCTTGAGGGGGGGTGGAGATACGCAGTATTTT
CALRGGGDTQYF
>TRBJ1-2|TRBV4-1|-|-
TGCGCCAGCAGCCCCCGTTATTGGAACTATGGCTACACCTTC
CASSPRYWNYGYTF
>TRBJ1-2|TRBV20-1|-|many
TGCAGTGCTAGAGATCTATCCCAACCTTCCCAGGAATCGGCTAACTATGGCTACACCTTC
CSARDLSQPSQESANYGYTF
>TRBJ1-1|TRBV6-5|-|few
TGTGCCAGCAGTTACTCCCAGGGAGGTGGCACTGAAGCTTTCTTT
CASSYSQGGGTEAFF
>TRBJ2-1|TRBV4-1|TRBD1|many
TGCGCCAGCAGAGGGTACAGGGGCTCCTACAATGAGCAGTTCTTC
CASRGYRGSYNEQFF
>TRBJ1-1|TRBV4-2|-|few
TGTGCCAGCAGCCAAGCAGTGCGCGGGTGGCGGACTGAAGCTTTCTTT
CASSQAVRGWRTEAFF
>TRBJ1-2|TRBV4-1|-|few
TGCGCCAGCAGCCAAGGGATCCTGGTCTCCAACTATGGCTACACCTTC
CASSQGILVSNYGYTF
>TRBJ1-2|TRBV6-2/TRBV6-3|-|many
TGTGCCAGCAGTTACCACCGATATGGCTACACCTTC
CASSYHRYGYTF
>TRBJ1-4|TRBV7-2|-|many
TGTGCCAGCAGCTTAGTTGGGAGGGTAACAGAAAAACTGTTTTTT
CASSLVGRVTEKLFF
>TRBJ2-7|TRBV9|-|few
TGTGCCAGCAGCCCCCGTAGAGATAGGGAGCAGTACTTC
CASSPRRDREQYF
>TRBJ2-3|TRBV6-2/TRBV6-3|-|few
TGTGCCAGCAGTTATTCACAGATCACAGATACGCAGTATTTT
CASSYSQITDTQYF
>TRBJ2-5|TRBV10-3|-|-
TGTGCCATCAGGGGTGAAAAGACCCAGTACTTC
CAIRGEKTQYF
>TRBJ2-2|TRBV27|-|-
TGTGCCAGCAGTTCTGTCCACTGGAACACCGGGGAGCTGTTTTTT
CASSSVHWNTGELFF
>TRBJ1-3|TRBV12-3/TRBV12-4|-|many
TGTGCCAGCAGCTCGCCCGGAAACACCATATATTTT
CASSSPGNTIYF
>TRBJ2-3|TRBV7-2|-|-
TGTACCAGCAGCCGACAGCCCAGCACAGATACGCAGTATTTT
CTSSRQPSTDTQYF
>TRBJ1-1|TRBV6-6|-|-
TGTGCCAGCAGTTACCCCCGGGGAGAAGAAGCTTTCTTT
CASSYPRGEEAFF
>TRBJ1-2|TRBV29-1|TRBD1|many
TGCAGCGTCGCCGGGACAGGGAACCCTAACTATGGCTACACCTTC
CSVAGTGNPNYGYTF
>TRBJ1-2|TRBV27|-|few
TGTGCCAGCAGTTTTAGTACAGTAACTAACTATGGCTACACCTTC
CASSFSTVTNYGYTF
>TRBJ2-5|TRBV7-6|-|-
TGTGCCAGCAGCCCGGGGGTTCGACCAAACCCCATCCAAGAGACCCAGTACTTC
CASSPGVRPNPIQETQYF
>TRBJ1-3|TRBV18|-|-
TGTGCCAGCTCACCACCACTGACAACCCGCACCTCTGTAGGAAACACCATATATTTT
CASSPPLTTRTSVGNTIYF
>TRBJ1-4|TRBV6-2/TRBV6-3|-|-
TGTGCCAGCAGTTCGGACAGTGCCCCAACTAATGAAAAACTGTTTTTT
CASSSDSAPTNEKLFF
>TRBJ2-1|TRBV6-1|TRBD2|many
TGTGCCAGCCAAGTGACTAGCGGGGACTACAATGAGCAGTTCTTC
CASQVTSGDYNEQFF
>TRBJ1-3|TRBV11-2|-|few
TGTGCCAGCAGCTTATCAGGGCTCTCTGGAAACACCATATATTTT
CASSLSGLSGNTIYF